This T cell receptor (beta chain) was obtained from a study of blood T cells in healthy people across ages. On the study more broadly: Capture via template switching afforded approximately one barcoded beta molecule per two T cells.

It was with a sample-barcoded 5' primer and a J-beta primer mix that a second PCR of roughly 7 to 12 cycles was run. TCRdb independently ran MiXCR on the 5' RACE reads; one entry per CDR3 protein. Of roughly 500,000 distinct CDR3 sequences in the sample, 25% to 30% were seen once. A minimum of 6.5 million PBMCs was isolated per sample. The CDR3 is 13 amino acids. Germline CDR1 and CDR2: SQVTM and ANQGSEA. Deletions cut 3 bases from V and 8 bases from J, with 13 bases between. Study-wide results and caveats: TCR beta diversity was tightly associated with the proportion of naive T cells. While age rose, TCR beta diversity per million T cells dropped in a roughly linear way.

Of note for this clonotype: What it binds is unknown.

What was sequenced was blood. The chain uses TRBV29-1 and TRBJ1-4; a weak D match, TRBD1 (6 bases). This sequence was found in a woman aged 70 to 79 in good health. CDR3 coding DNA: TGCAGCGTTGATCAACAGGGAAGCGAAAAACTGTTTTTT. It encodes CSVDQQGSEKLFF.